One and the same sample provided the 5 T cell receptor beta chains below, sequenced in a study of early T cells in non-severe SARS-CoV-2 infection. MiXCR was run by TCRdb on the 5' RACE reads, yielding one entry per CDR3 protein. The sample has fewer than 130,000 distinct CDR3 sequences; around 13% are singletons. The source was whole blood, collected at baseline. The receptors come from an adult who was a healthcare worker with PCR-confirmed SARS-CoV-2 infection or an uninfected control (not recorded which).

In this sample, this clonotype turned up many times. This CDR3 reads CASSFEVSGANVLTF. DNA of the CDR3: TGTGCCAGCAGCTTTGAAGTCTCTGGGGCCAACGTCCTGACTTTC. This chain links TRBV7-8 with TRBJ2-6; D remains unclear. CDR3 length: 15 residues. V lost 3 bases and J lost 0, with 6 bases in between. Germline V lookup: CDR1 SGHVS, CDR2 FQNEAQ.

This chain joins TRBV24-1 and TRBJ2-1; TRBD2 matches 14 bases. The CDR3 is made up of 19 amino acids. V dropped 11 bases and J dropped 3; count of bases not matched to a gene: 17. The germline gives CDR1 KGHDR, CDR2 SFDVKD. The CDR3 reads CAIASGAMGLAGDYNEQFF. Written as DNA, the CDR3 is TGTGCCATCGCTTCAGGGGCTATGGGACTAGCGGGAGACTACAATGAGCAGTTCTTC.

This chain connects TRBV28 to TRBJ1-2, with D tentatively TRBD1 (6 bases). Germline V gene lookup returns CDR1 MDHEN and CDR2 SYDVKM. V lost 2 bases and J lost 7, with 11 bases in between. This CDR3 is 13 amino acids long. CDR3 residues: CASSLGGAVGYTF. CDR3 nucleotides: TGTGCCAGCAGTTTAGGGGGCGCGGTTGGCTACACCTTC.

The gene calls are TRBV15 and TRBJ2-7; D call uncertain. There are 14 residues in the CDR3. Per the germline V gene, CDR1 is LNHNV and CDR2 is YYDKDF (reference sequence). Between the trimmed V and J ends, which lost 1 base and 3 bases, there was a span of 10 bases. DNA of the CDR3: TGTGCCACCAGCAGAGTAGGGTTTGTCTACGAGCAGTACTTC. This codes for CATSRVGFVYEQYF.

The V and J genes are TRBV25-1 and TRBJ2-7; D gene uncertain. The germline gives CDR1 MGHDK, CDR2 SYGVNS. The CDR3 covers 14 residues. V was cut by 1 base and J by 0 bases, with 7 bases left in between. The CDR3 DNA reads TGTGCCAGCAGTGAATCCGGCGGCTCCTACGAGCAGTACTTC. Translating it yields CASSESGGSYEQYF.